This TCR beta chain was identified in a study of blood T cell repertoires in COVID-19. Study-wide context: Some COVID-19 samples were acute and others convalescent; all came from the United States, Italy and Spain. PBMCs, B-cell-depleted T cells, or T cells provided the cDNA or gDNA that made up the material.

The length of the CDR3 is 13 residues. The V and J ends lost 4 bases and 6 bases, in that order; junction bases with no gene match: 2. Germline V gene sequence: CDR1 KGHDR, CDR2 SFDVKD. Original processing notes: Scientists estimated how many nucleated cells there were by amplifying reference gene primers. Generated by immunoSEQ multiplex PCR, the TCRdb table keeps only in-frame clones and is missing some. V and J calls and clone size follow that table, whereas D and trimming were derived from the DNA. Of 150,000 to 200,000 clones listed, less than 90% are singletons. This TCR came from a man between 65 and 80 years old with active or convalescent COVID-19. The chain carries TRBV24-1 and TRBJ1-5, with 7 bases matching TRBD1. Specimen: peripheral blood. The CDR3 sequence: CATSEQGGQPQHF. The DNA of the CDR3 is TGTGCCACCAGTGAGCAGGGGGGTCAGCCCCAGCATTTT.